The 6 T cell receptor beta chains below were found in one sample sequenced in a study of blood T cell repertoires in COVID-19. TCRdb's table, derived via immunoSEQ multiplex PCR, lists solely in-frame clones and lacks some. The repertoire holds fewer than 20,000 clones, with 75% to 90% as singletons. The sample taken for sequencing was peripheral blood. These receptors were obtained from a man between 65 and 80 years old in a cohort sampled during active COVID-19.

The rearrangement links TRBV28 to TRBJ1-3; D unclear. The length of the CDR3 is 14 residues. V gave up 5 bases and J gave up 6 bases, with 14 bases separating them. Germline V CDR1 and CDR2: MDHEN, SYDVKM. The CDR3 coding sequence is TGTGCCAGCAGTGGAGGAGGAGGCGAAAACACCATATATTTT. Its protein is CASSGGGGENTIYF.

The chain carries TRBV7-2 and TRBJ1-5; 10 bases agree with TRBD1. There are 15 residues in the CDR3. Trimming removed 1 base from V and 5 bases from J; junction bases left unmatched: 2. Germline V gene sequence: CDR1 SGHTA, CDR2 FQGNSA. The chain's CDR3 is CASSLVGTGDQPQHF. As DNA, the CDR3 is TGTGCCAGCAGCTTAGTTGGGACAGGGGATCAGCCCCAGCATTTT.

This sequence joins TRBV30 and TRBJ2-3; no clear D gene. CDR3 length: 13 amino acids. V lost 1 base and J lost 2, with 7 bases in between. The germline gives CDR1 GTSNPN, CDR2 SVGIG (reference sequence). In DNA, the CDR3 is TGTGCCTGGAGTGGAGCTAACACAGATACGCAGTATTTT. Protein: CAWSGANTDTQYF.

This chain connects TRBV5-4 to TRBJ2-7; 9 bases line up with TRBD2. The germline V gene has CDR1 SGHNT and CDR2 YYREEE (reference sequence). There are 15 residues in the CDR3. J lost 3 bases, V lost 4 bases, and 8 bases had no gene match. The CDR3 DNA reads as TGTGCCAGCAGCGACATCGCGGGAGGGATCTACGAGCAGTACTTC. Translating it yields CASSDIAGGIYEQYF.

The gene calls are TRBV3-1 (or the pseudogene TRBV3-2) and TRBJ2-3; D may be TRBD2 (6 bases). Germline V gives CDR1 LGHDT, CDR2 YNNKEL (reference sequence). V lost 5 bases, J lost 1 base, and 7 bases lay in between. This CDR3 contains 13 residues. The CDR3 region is CASSGGGTDTQYF. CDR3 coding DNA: TGTGCCAGCAGCGGCGGGGGCACAGATACGCAGTATTTT.

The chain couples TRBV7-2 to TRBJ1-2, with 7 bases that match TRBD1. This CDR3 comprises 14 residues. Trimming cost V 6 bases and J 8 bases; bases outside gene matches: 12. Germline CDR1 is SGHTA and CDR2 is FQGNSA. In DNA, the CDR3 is TGTGCCAGCAGTCCGACAGGGCCGTTCAGGGGCTACACCTTC. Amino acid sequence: CASSPTGPFRGYTF. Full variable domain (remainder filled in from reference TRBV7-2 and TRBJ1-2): GAGVSQSPSNKVTEKGKDVELRCDPISGHTALYWYRQSLGQGLEFLIYFQGNSAPDKSGLPSDRFSAERTGGSVSTLTIQRTQQEDSAVYLCASSPTGPFRGYTFGSGTRLTVV.